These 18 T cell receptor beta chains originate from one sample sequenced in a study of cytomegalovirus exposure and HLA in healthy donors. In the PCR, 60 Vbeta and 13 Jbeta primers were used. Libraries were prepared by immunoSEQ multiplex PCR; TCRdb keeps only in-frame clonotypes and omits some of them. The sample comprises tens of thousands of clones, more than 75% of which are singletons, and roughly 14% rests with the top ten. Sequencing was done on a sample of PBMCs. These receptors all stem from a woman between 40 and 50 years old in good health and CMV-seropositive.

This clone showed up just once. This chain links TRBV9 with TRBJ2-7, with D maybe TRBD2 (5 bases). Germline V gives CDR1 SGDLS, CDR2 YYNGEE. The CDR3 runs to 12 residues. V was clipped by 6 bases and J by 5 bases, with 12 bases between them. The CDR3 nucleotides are TGTGCCAGCACCAGAGACGGGGACGAGCAGTACTTC. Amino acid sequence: CASTRDGDEQYF. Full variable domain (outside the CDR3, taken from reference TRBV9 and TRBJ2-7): DSGVTQTPKHLITATGQRVTLRCSPRSGDLSVYWYQQSLDQGLQFLIQYYNGEERAKGNILERFSAQQFPDLHSELNLSSLELGDSALYFCASTRDGDEQYFGPGTRLTVT.

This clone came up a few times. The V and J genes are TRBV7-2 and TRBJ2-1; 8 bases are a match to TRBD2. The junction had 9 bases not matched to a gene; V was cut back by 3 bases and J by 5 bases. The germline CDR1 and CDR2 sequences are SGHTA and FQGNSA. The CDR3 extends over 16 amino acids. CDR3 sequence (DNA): TGTGCCAGCAGCTTTCCTGTTAGCGGGGCTAACAATGAGCAGTTCTTC. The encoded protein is CASSFPVSGANNEQFF.

The DNA for the CDR3 is TGTGCCAGCAGCGGGGGAGTAGGGGTTATGAACACTGAAGCTTTCTTT. It codes for CASSGGVGVMNTEAFF. The chain joins TRBV2 to TRBJ1-1; a possible D gene is TRBD1 (5 bases). The V end was cut by 6 bases, the J end by 0 bases, with 17 bases between. This CDR3 spans 16 amino acids. CDR1 is SNHLY, CDR2 FYNNEI, per germline.

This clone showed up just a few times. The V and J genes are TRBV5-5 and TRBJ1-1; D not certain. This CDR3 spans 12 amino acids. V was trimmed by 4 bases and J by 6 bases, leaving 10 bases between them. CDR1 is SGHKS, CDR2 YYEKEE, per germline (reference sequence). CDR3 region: CASSAAVAEAFF. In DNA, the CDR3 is TGTGCCAGCAGCGCGGCGGTCGCTGAAGCTTTCTTT.

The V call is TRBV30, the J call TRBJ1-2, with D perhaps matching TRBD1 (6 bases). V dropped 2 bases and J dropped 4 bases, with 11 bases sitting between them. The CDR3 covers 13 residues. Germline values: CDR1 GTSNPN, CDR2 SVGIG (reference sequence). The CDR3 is CAWSSQGSYGYTF. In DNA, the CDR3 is TGTGCCTGGAGTTCACAGGGAAGCTATGGCTACACCTTC.

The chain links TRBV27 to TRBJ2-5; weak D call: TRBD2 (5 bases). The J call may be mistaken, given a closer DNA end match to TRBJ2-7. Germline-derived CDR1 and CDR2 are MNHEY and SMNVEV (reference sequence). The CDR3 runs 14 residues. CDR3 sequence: CASSPRTASYEQYF. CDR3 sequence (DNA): TGTGCCAGCAGTCCCAGGACTGCCTCCTACGAGCAGTACTTC.

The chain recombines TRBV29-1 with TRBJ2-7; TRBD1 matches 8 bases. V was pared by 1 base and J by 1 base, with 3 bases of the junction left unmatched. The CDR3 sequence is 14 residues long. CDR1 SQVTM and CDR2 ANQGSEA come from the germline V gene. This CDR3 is CSVEATGVSYEQYF. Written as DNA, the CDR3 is TGCAGCGTTGAAGCGACAGGGGTGTCCTACGAGCAGTACTTC.

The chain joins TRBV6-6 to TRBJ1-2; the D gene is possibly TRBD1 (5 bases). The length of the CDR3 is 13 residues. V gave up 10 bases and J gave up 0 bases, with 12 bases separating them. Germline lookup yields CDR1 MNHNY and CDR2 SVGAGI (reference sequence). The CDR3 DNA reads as TGTGCCAATGCCCGGGGGACTAACTATGGCTACACCTTC. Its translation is CANARGTNYGYTF.

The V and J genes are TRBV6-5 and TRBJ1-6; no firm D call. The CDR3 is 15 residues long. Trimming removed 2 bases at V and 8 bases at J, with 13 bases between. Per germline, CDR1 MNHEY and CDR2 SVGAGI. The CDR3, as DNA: TGTGCCAGCAGTTACGCCGGTAATACCGATTCACCCCTCCACTTT. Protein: CASSYAGNTDSPLHF.

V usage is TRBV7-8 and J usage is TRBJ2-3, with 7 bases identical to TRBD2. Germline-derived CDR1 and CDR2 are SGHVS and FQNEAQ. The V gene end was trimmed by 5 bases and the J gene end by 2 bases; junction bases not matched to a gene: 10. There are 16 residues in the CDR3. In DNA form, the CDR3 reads TGTGCCAGCAGCGAAATCCCTAGCGGAGACACAGATACGCAGTATTTT. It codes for CASSEIPSGDTDTQYF.

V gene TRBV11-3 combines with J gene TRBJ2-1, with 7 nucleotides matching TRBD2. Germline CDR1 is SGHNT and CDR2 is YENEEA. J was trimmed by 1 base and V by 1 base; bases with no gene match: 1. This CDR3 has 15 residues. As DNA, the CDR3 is TGTGCCAGCAGCTTAGCGGGGGGTTCCTACAATGAGCAGTTCTTC. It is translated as CASSLAGGSYNEQFF. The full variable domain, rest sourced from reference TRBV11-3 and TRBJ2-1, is EAGVVQSPRYKIIEKKQPVAFWCNPISGHNTLYWYLQNLGQGPELLIRYENEEAVDDSQLPKDRFSAERLKGVDSTLKIQPAELGDSAVYLCASSLAGGSYNEQFFGPGTRLTVL.

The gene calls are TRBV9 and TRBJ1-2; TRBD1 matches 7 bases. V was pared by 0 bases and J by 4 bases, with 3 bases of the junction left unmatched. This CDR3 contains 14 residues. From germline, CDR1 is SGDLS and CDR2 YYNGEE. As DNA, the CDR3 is TGTGCCAGCAGCGTAGGTAACAGGGGCTATGGCTACACCTTC. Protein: CASSVGNRGYGYTF.

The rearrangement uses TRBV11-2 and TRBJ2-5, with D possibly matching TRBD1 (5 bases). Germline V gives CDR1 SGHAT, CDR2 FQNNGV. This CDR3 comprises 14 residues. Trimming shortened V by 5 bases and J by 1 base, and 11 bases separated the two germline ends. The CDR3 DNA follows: TGTGCCAGCAGCCGAGGCCAGGGCCAAGAGACCCAGTACTTC. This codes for CASSRGQGQETQYF.

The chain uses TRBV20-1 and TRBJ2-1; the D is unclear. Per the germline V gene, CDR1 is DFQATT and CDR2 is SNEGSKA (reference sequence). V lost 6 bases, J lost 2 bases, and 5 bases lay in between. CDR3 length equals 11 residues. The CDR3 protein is CSALAYNEQFF. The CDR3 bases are TGCAGTGCCCTAGCCTACAATGAGCAGTTCTTC.

CDR3 region: CASSPGTGVAQPQHF. The DNA for the CDR3 is TGTGCCAGCTCACCCGGGACAGGGGTAGCCCAGCCCCAGCATTTT. The chain recombines TRBV18 with TRBJ1-5, with TRBD1 matching over 10 bases. In germline, CDR1 is KGHSH, CDR2 LQKENI. The CDR3 totals 15 residues. V trimming: 3 bases; J trimming: 7 bases; junction bases outside the gene matches: 6.

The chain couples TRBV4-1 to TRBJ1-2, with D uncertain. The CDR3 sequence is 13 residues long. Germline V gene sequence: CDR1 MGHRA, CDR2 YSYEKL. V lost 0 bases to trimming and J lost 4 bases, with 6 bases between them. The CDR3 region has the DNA TGCGCCAGCAGCCAAGATCCCAGCTATGGCTACACCTTC. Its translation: CASSQDPSYGYTF.

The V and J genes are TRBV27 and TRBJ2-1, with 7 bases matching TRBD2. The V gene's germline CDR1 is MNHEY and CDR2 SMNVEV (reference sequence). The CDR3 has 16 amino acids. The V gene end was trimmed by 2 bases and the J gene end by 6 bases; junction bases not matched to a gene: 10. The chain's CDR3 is CASSLLGTNPFNEQFF. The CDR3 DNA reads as TGTGCCAGCAGTTTACTAGGGACTAACCCCTTCAATGAGCAGTTCTTC.

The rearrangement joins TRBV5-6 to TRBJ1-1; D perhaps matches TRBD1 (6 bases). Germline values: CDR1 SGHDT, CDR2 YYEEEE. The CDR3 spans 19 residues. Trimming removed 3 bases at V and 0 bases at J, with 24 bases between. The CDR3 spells CASSSSLGQGSLMNTEAFF. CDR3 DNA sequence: TGTGCCAGCAGCTCCTCCTTGGGTCAGGGGAGTCTCATGAACACTGAAGCTTTCTTT.